The present entry profiles one T cell receptor beta chain with its context. Authors' methods: Estimation of nucleated cell counts relied on the amplification of reference gene primers. Assay: immunoSEQ multiplex PCR; the TCRdb copy retains only in-frame clones and omits some. For V, J and clone size, that table is used; D and trimming come from the DNA. Of under 250,000 clones in the sample, 75% to 85% are singletons; the top ten hold 9.7%. This sample stems from a study of blood T cell repertoires in COVID-19. Background on the study: The cDNA or gDNA used as material had been derived from T cells, B-cell-depleted T cells, or PBMCs.

Trimming took 5 bases from V and 1 from J, leaving 12 bases between them. The CDR3 extends over 15 amino acids. The V gene's germline CDR1 is KGHSH and CDR2 LQKENI. The sequence came from a man aged 50 or older with active or convalescent COVID-19. V gene TRBV18 combines with J gene TRBJ1-3; D perhaps matches TRBD1 (5 bases). The sample comprised peripheral blood. CDR3 DNA: TGTGCCAGCTCAACTAATCAGGGATCTGGAAACACCATATATTTT. It is translated as CASSTNQGSGNTIYF.